This TCR beta chain was captured by sequencing in a study of T cell repertoires in cytomegalovirus infection (dated by TCRdb to about 2019). For context, the study as a whole: The HLA type of each donor mattered for the analysis, because public TCR beta signatures pointed to carriage of CMV infection along with the matching HLA type. The paper as a whole reports these results and caveats: The ex vivo response was dominated by HLA-C-restricted CMV-specific TCR beta clonotypes, which also provided the single most frequent clonotype in two of eight donors. In both this cohort and an independent approximately 400-donor cohort, the cumulative frequency of public TCR beta family members distinguished carriers of CMV infection plus the relevant HLA type.

The V end loses 4 bases and the J end loses 1 base, and a stretch of 14 bases separates them. The CDR3 runs 16 residues from the cysteine to the phenylalanine. The retained sequence is limited to the CDR3, 48 bases, with the frame set at the first base. As encoded in the germline V gene, CDR1 is SGHTA while CDR2 is FQGNSA. Sequencing was performed on an Illumina HiSeq 1500. The public reads were run again by TCRdb, first through fastp at Q25 and then through MiXCR, and only productive beta chains were kept. A single entry per CDR3 protein holds the most common genes and DNA from its merged rows. Here the sample has under 300,000 distinct CDR3 sequences; about 18% occur a single time. About half of the sample is in the top ten clones. This clonotype was counted ten times or more. There is no known antigen for this receptor. Base qualities were left out, and no much larger clone turns up one base away.

Sequenced sample: CD8+ T cells from PBMCs. The sequence was collected from a human donor in good health (CMV status not recorded). Some clones in this sample may be carry-over from other donors' samples. The chain couples TRBV7-2 to TRBJ2-1; no confident D gene assignment can be made. The sequenced DNA: TGTGCCAGCAGCTATTCGAGTGGCTATTCCTACAATGAGCAGTTCTTC. The translation is CASSYSSGYSYNEQFF.